The 32 T cell receptor beta chains given below trace back to one sample, sequenced in a study of breast tumors, draining lymph nodes, adjacent tissues. The lymph nodes were axillary draining lymph nodes from breast cancer patients. One entry per CDR3 protein, called by TCRdb with MiXCR from the multiplex PCR reads. The table has over 200,000 distinct CDR3 sequences, roughly a third seen once. Sequencing was done on a sample of axillary lymph node tissue. These receptors were collected from a female donor with breast cancer. Some clones in this sample may be carry-over from other donors' samples.

The table lists this clonotype with many counts. The DNA for the CDR3 is TGTGCCAGTAGCTTAGGGAGACAGGGCTATGGCTACACCTTC. It encodes CASSLGRQGYGYTF. The chain uses TRBV19 and TRBJ1-2; 7 bases match TRBD1. Germline CDR1 is LNHDA and CDR2 is SQIVND (reference sequence). This CDR3 is built from 14 residues. V gave up 6 bases and J gave up 4 bases; unmatched junction bases: 8.

A few counts support this clonotype. J is TRBJ2-1 and V is TRBV7-6; 11 bases match TRBD2. The ends lost 2 bases at V and 9 bases at J; junction bases unmatched: 3. Germline V CDR1 and CDR2: SGHVS, FNYEAQ. There are 14 residues in the CDR3. The CDR3 loop reads CASSLLLAGVEQFF. CDR3 bases: TGTGCCAGCAGCTTATTACTAGCGGGGGTTGAGCAGTTCTTC.

This clonotype was detected ten times or more. This sequence joins TRBV4-3 and TRBJ2-2; 13 nucleotides line up with TRBD2. Germline CDR1 LGHNA, CDR2 YSLEER. The length of the CDR3 is 16 residues. The ends lost 4 bases at V and 6 bases at J; junction bases unmatched: 5. The CDR3 loop is CASSPRTSGGPGELFF. Written as DNA, the CDR3 is TGCGCCAGCAGCCCTAGGACTAGCGGGGGCCCCGGGGAGCTGTTTTTT.

Points on this clonotype: Possible read error: a much larger clone is one base away. The chain carries TRBV20-1 and TRBJ2-2; D may correspond to TRBD1 or TRBD2 (5 bases each). Looked up from germline, CDR1 is DFQATT and CDR2 is SNEGSKA (reference sequence). The CDR3 runs to 15 residues. CDR3 bases: TGCAGTGCTAGAGGGGGACCACTGGGGACCGGGGAGCTGCTTTTT. Residues: CSARGGPLGTGELLF.

Many counts were recorded for this clonotype. As DNA, the CDR3 is TGCAGCACTAGACTAGCGGGTTTCAATGAGCAGTTCTTC. Its translation: CSTRLAGFNEQFF. The chain joins TRBV29-1 to TRBJ2-1; 10 nucleotides match TRBD2. With V trimmed by 8 bases and J by 6 bases, 7 bases remained unmatched. This CDR3 has 13 residues. CDR1 is SQVTM and CDR2 is ANQGSEA in the germline V gene.

This clonotype has ten or more counts. The chain combines TRBV4-3 with TRBJ1-4; the D gene is possibly TRBD1 (5 bases). V was clipped by 1 base and J by 7 bases, with 10 bases between them. The germline gives CDR1 LGHNA, CDR2 YSLEER. This CDR3 is 14 amino acids long. CDR3 in DNA: TGCGCCAGCAGCCAAGGGGAGGGGAGTGAAAAACTGTTTTTT. Residues: CASSQGEGSEKLFF.

This clonotype came up many times. The rearrangement uses TRBV19 and TRBJ1-3; D may be TRBD1 (5 bases). Germline-derived CDR1 and CDR2 are LNHDA and SQIVND (reference sequence). Trimming shortened V by 7 bases and J by 0 bases, and 19 bases separated the two germline ends. There are 17 residues in the CDR3. CDR3 sequence: CASTQGGWGSSGNTIYF. For the CDR3, the DNA is TGTGCCAGTACGCAGGGCGGATGGGGTTCCTCTGGAAACACCATATATTTT.

This clonotype was recorded at least ten times. The gene calls are TRBV5-1 and TRBJ2-7, with D possibly being TRBD1 or TRBD2 (6 bases each). V gave up 0 bases and J gave up 4 bases, with 11 bases separating them. This CDR3 region has 14 residues. Germline-derived CDR1 and CDR2 are SGHRS and YFSETQ. CDR3 protein: CASSLEGGGYEQYF. The CDR3 DNA is TGCGCCAGCAGCTTGGAAGGAGGGGGGTACGAGCAGTACTTC.

This clonotype was seen once. CDR3 nucleotide sequence: TGCAGTGCTAGAGATAACGGCGGGGGTAGCACAGATACGCAGTATTTT. Protein sequence: CSARDNGGGSTDTQYF. The chain employs TRBV20-1 and TRBJ2-3, with 7 bases matching TRBD2. The V segment lost 0 bases and the J segment 0 bases; nucleotides outside the gene matches: 6. This CDR3 region has 16 residues. Germline lookup yields CDR1 DFQATT and CDR2 SNEGSKA (reference sequence).

This rearrangement joins TRBV9 to TRBJ1-1; TRBD1 aligns across 12 bases. CDR3 length equals 14 residues. The junction had 10 bases not matched to a gene; V was cut back by 4 bases and J by 12 bases. Germline values: CDR1 SGDLS, CDR2 YYNGEE. The CDR3 loop is CASSSSGQGALTFF. CDR3 coding DNA: TGTGCCAGCAGCTCTTCGGGACAGGGGGCTCTAACTTTCTTT.

This clonotype came up many times. CDR3 amino acids: CASSADRGSSYNEQFF. CDR3 in DNA: TGTGCCAGCAGCGCAGACCGGGGGAGCTCCTACAATGAGCAGTTCTTC. This rearrangement joins TRBV9 to TRBJ2-1, with a tentative D call TRBD2 (6 bases). Germline CDR1 and CDR2: SGDLS and YYNGEE. The germline V and J ends were trimmed by 3 bases and 0 bases, with 13 bases remaining between them. The CDR3 loop spans 16 amino acids.

In its sample, this clonotype was seen many times. The genes are TRBV6-1 and TRBJ1-5; D remains unclear. The CDR3 has 13 amino acids. The germline CDR1 and CDR2 sequences are MNHNS and SASEGT. V lost 8 bases, J lost 0 bases, and 8 bases lay in between. The CDR3 here is CASGKNSNQPQHF. The DNA of the CDR3 is TGTGCCAGCGGAAAAAATAGCAATCAGCCCCAGCATTTT.

This clonotype was counted at least ten times. The chain joins TRBV2 to TRBJ1-2, with D possibly TRBD1 on 6 matching bases. V was cut by 7 bases and J by 3 bases, with 9 bases left in between. Germline V gene lookup returns CDR1 SNHLY and CDR2 FYNNEI. There are 12 residues in the CDR3. CDR3 DNA: TGTGCCAGCATGAGGGGGGACTATGGCTACACCTTC. Its protein product is CASMRGDYGYTF.

The sample holds many counts of this clonotype. The V call is TRBV4-1, the J call TRBJ2-1, with D perhaps matching TRBD1 or TRBD2 (5 bases each). Germline V gene data show CDR1 as MGHRA and CDR2 as YSYEKL. V was shortened by 2 bases and J by 5 bases, with 10 bases between the two germline ends. This CDR3 is 14 amino acids long. Here the CDR3 reads CASSQPGTNNEQFF. CDR3 nucleotide sequence: TGCGCCAGCAGCCAACCCGGGACCAACAATGAGCAGTTCTTC.

This clonotype occurred many times. The V and J genes are TRBV4-3 and TRBJ2-7; possible D gene TRBD2, 5 bases. This CDR3 spans 15 amino acids. CDR1 is LGHNA and CDR2 is YSLEER in the germline V gene. Trimming shortened V by 1 base and J by 0 bases, and 10 bases separated the two germline ends. The DNA for the CDR3 is TGCGCCAGCAGCCAAGTACCTGGGAGCTCCTACGAGCAGTACTTC. It encodes CASSQVPGSSYEQYF.

This chain connects TRBV20-1 to TRBJ2-5; D could derive from TRBD1 or TRBD2 (5 bases each). The germline V gene has CDR1 DFQATT and CDR2 SNEGSKA (reference sequence). Trimming removed 2 bases from V and 9 bases from J, with 10 bases in between. CDR3 length: 11 residues. CDR3 protein: CSARSGASQYF. In DNA, the CDR3 is TGCAGTGCTAGATCCGGGGCTTCCCAGTACTTC.

This clonotype was counted ten times or more. The V call is TRBV7-2, the J call TRBJ2-1, with 7 positions matching TRBD1. CDR3 length: 18 amino acids. Germline CDR1 and CDR2: SGHTA and FQGNSA. V was clipped by 2 bases and J by 0 bases; unmatched bases: 10. The CDR3 bases are TGTGCCAGCAGCTTATTAGGTCGGGACAGCAGCTCCTACAATGAGCAGTTCTTC. Protein sequence: CASSLLGRDSSSYNEQFF.

The chain couples TRBV4-2 to TRBJ1-2; 9 bases match TRBD1. The V segment lost 3 bases and the J segment 5 bases; nucleotides outside the gene matches: 7. Germline V gene data show CDR1 as LGHNA and CDR2 as YNFKEQ. This CDR3 has 15 amino acids. The CDR3 here is CASSQAHGTGYGYTF. The CDR3, as DNA: TGTGCCAGCAGCCAGGCCCACGGGACAGGGTATGGCTACACCTTC.

Note on this clonotype: This sequence may be a read error, since a much larger clone differs from it by one base. No conserved phenylalanine or tryptophan ends this CDR3, so it is likely a read error. The V and J genes are TRBV12-3 or TRBV12-4 and TRBJ1-2; D is perhaps TRBD1 (6 bases). This CDR3 is 16 amino acids long. The CDR3 DNA reads as TGTGCTAGTGGTATGGGGTTTTCGGACAGTACCTATGGCTACACCTAC. Translated, it gives CASGMGFSDSTYGYTY.

As concerns this clonotype: The CDR3 end shows no conserved phenylalanine or tryptophan, and so a read error is likely. It is unclear where the CDR3 begins or ends on the DNA, so no DNA is shown, and the CDR3 is as TCRdb lists it. The chain carries TRBV19 and TRBJ1-2; the D call of TRBD1 is as the table states it, not checked on the DNA. Germline assignment: CDR1 LNHDA and CDR2 SQIVND (reference sequence). The CDR3 contains 13 residues when both ends are counted. The CDR3 region is CASSMGQNNGNTS.

There are many counts of this clonotype. The chain uses TRBV5-1 and TRBJ2-1; 8 nucleotides agree with TRBD1. Germline V lookup: CDR1 SGHRS, CDR2 YFSETQ. The CDR3 totals 14 residues. V dropped 3 bases and J dropped 10; count of bases not matched to a gene: 9. DNA for the CDR3: TGCGCCAGCAGCTCTAGAACTGACAGGGGAGAGCAGTTCTTC. Translation: CASSSRTDRGEQFF.

The J gene is TRBJ2-5, the V gene TRBV20-1, with D tentatively TRBD1 or TRBD2 (5 bases each). Per germline, CDR1 DFQATT and CDR2 SNEGSKA (reference sequence). This CDR3 contains 16 residues. V lost 5 bases to trimming and J lost 1 base, with 20 bases between them. CDR3 in amino acids: CSAYPSARGLQETQYF. CDR3 DNA: TGCAGTGCTTACCCCTCGGCCCGGGGCCTCCAAGAGACCCAGTACTTC.

At least ten counts were recorded for this clonotype. The junction departs from the called germline gene at one end, perhaps through a read error. The rearrangement links TRBV7-7 to TRBJ2-3, with 8 bases fitting TRBD2. Germline CDR1 SSHAT, CDR2 FNYEAQ (reference sequence). The CDR3 has 16 residues. In DNA, the CDR3 is TGTGCTAGCAGCTTAGGAGCGGGGGCTTTCACAGATACGCAGTATTTT. Protein: CASSLGAGAFTDTQYF. Full variable domain (rest looked up from reference TRBV7-7 and TRBJ2-3): GAGVSQSPRYKVTKRGQDVTLRCDPISSHATLYWYQQALGQGPEFLTYFNYEAQPDKSGLPSDRFSAERPEGSISTLTIQRTEQRDSAMYRCASSLGAGAFTDTQYFGPGTRLTVL.

This clonotype was recorded at least ten times. The genes are TRBV9 and TRBJ2-3; no clear D gene. Trimming stripped 4 bases from V and 4 bases from J, with 10 bases between. CDR1 is SGDLS, CDR2 YYNGEE, per germline. The CDR3 sequence is 13 residues long. In DNA, the CDR3 is TGTGCCAGCAGCACACGTCCGGCAGATACGCAGTATTTT. This codes for CASSTRPADTQYF. Drawing the rest from reference TRBV9 and TRBJ2-3, the complete variable domain is DSGVTQTPKHLITATGQRVTLRCSPRSGDLSVYWYQQSLDQGLQFLIQYYNGEERAKGNILERFSAQQFPDLHSELNLSSLELGDSALYFCASSTRPADTQYFGPGTRLTVL.

The V and J genes are TRBV7-9 and TRBJ2-5, with 11 bases that match TRBD2. CDR1 is SEHNR and CDR2 is FQNEAQ in the germline V gene (reference sequence). The V and J ends lost 5 bases and 5 bases, in that order; junction bases with no gene match: 7. CDR3 length: 15 residues. The CDR3 loop is CASSHSTSGNETQYF. The CDR3 bases are TGTGCCAGCAGCCATTCGACTAGCGGGAATGAGACCCAGTACTTC. Full variable domain (outside the CDR3, taken from reference TRBV7-9 and TRBJ2-5): DTGVSQNPRHKITKRGQNVTFRCDPISEHNRLYWYRQTLGQGPEFLTYFQNEAQLEKSRLLSDRFSAERPKGSFSTLEIQRTEQGDSAMYLCASSHSTSGNETQYFGPGTRLLVL.

On this clonotype itself: One junction end disagrees with the germline gene, perhaps due to a read error. This chain uses TRBV4-1 with TRBJ1-6; 7 nucleotides agree with TRBD1. Germline CDR1 reads MGHRA; CDR2 reads YSYEKL. The CDR3 totals 15 residues. The CDR3, as DNA: TGTGCCAGCAGCCGCCCGGACAGGTATAATTCACCCCTCCACTTT. It translates to CASSRPDRYNSPLHF.

This clonotype was picked up many times. The chain links TRBV20-1 to TRBJ1-5, with a possible D match to TRBD1 (6 bases). The ends were cut back, 7 bases at V and 2 bases at J, with 12 bases in the middle. Germline assignment: CDR1 DFQATT and CDR2 SNEGSKA (reference sequence). The CDR3 runs to 13 residues. CDR3 nucleotide sequence: TGCAGTGTTCGGGGGGCAGGCAATCAGCCCCAGCATTTT. Protein product: CSVRGAGNQPQHF.

The chain recombines TRBV7-2 with TRBJ2-3; 10 nucleotides match TRBD1. This CDR3 spans 17 amino acids. Trimming cost V 4 bases and J 3 bases; bases outside gene matches: 10. Germline V gene data show CDR1 as SGHTA and CDR2 as FQGNSA. The CDR3 DNA is TGTGCCAGCAGCTCACTTAGCGGGACAGGGGCAACAGATACGCAGTATTTT. Its protein product is CASSSLSGTGATDTQYF.

The rearrangement uses TRBV7-2 and TRBJ1-4; 10 bases fit TRBD1. The CDR3 contains 12 residues. The V gene end was trimmed by 5 bases and the J gene end by 13 bases; junction bases not matched to a gene: 4. The germline V gene encodes CDR1 SGHTA and CDR2 FQGNSA. CDR3 protein: CASSRTGGRLFF. The CDR3 DNA follows: TGTGCCAGCAGCAGGACAGGGGGAAGACTGTTTTTT.

Notes on this clonotype: One end of the junction fails to match germline, which may point to a read error. V and J are TRBV7-2 and TRBJ2-7; no clear D gene. This CDR3 has 14 amino acids. CDR1 is SGHTA and CDR2 is FQGNSA in the germline V gene. The CDR3 DNA is TGTGCCAGCAGCTCCACTTGCACCTCCTTCGAGCAGTACTTC. It specifies CASSSTCTSFEQYF. Together with reference TRBV7-2 and TRBJ2-7, the CDR3 gives the full variable domain: GAGVSQSPSNKVTEKGKDVELRCDPISGHTALYWYRQSLGQGLEFLIYFQGNSAPDKSGLPSDRFSAERTGGSVSTLTIQRTQQEDSAVYLCASSSTCTSFEQYFGPGTRLTVT.

The table lists this clonotype with a few counts. A much larger clone sits a single nucleotide away, making a read error possible. This chain connects TRBV6-4 to TRBJ2-3, with 7 bases lining up with TRBD2. CDR3 size: 15 residues. With V trimmed by 4 bases and J by 1 base, 5 bases remained unmatched. Germline lookup yields CDR1 MRHNA and CDR2 SNTAGT. The CDR3 coding sequence is TGTGCCAGCAGTGCCCGGGGGGAAGGCACAGATACGCAGTATTTT. Its protein product is CASSARGEGTDTQYF.

This clonotype was observed a single time. The limits of the CDR3 on the DNA are not certain, so only TCRdb's listed CDR3 is given. The chain has TRBV19 and TRBJ2-1; TRBD2 was called by the table and not checked on the DNA. The CDR3 totals 17 residues, both ends included. Germline V CDR1 and CDR2: LNHDA, SQIVND (reference sequence). CDR3 region: CASSIGVAGGSYNEQPF.